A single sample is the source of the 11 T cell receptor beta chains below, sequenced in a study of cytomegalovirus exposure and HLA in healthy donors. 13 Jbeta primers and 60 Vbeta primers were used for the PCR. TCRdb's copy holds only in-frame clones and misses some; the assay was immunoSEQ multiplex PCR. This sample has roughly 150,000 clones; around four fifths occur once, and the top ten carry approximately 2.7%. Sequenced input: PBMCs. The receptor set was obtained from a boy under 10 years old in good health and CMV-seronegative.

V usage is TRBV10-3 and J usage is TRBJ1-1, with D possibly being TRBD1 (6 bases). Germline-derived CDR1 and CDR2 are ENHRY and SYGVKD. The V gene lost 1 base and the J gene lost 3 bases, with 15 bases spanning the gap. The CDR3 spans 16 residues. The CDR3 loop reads CAISEYGRGLDTEAFF. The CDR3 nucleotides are TGTGCCATCAGTGAGTATGGCAGGGGCTTGGACACTGAAGCTTTCTTT.

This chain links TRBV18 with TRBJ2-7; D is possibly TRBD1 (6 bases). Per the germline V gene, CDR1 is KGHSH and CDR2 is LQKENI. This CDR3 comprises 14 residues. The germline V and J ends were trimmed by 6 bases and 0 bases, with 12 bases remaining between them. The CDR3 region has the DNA TGTGCCAGCTCGCCAGGGGCCCCCTCCTACGAGCAGTACTTC. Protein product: CASSPGAPSYEQYF. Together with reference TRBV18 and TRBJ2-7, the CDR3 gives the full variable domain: NAGVMQNPRHLVRRRGQEARLRCSPMKGHSHVYWYRQLPEEGLKFMVYLQKENIIDESGMPKERFSAEFPKEGPSILRIQQVVRGDSAAYFCASSPGAPSYEQYFGPGTRLTVT.

CDR3 nucleotides: TGTGCCAGCACCAGCGGGAGGGCCGCCGGGGAGCTGTTTTTT. This encodes CASTSGRAAGELFF. This chain connects TRBV28 to TRBJ2-2; 10 bases are a match to TRBD2. V was pared by 7 bases and J by 6 bases, with 5 bases of the junction left unmatched. Germline-derived CDR1 and CDR2 are MDHEN and SYDVKM. This CDR3 is 14 amino acids long.

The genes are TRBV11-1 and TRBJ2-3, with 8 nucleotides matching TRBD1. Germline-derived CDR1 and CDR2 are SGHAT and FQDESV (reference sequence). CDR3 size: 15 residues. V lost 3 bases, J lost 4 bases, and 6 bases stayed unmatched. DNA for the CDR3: TGTGCCAGCAGCTTTTGGACAGGGAGTGCAGATACGCAGTATTTT. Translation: CASSFWTGSADTQYF.

The CDR3 reads CASSLRQFGLMNTEAFF. CDR3 DNA: TGTGCCAGTAGCCTACGACAATTCGGTCTCATGAACACTGAAGCTTTCTTT. This chain joins TRBV19 and TRBJ1-1; no firm D call. Germline CDR1 LNHDA, CDR2 SQIVND (reference sequence). V was trimmed by 6 bases and J by 0 bases, leaving 20 bases between them. The CDR3 has 17 amino acids.

CDR3 residues: CASSLGRGNYEQYF. The CDR3 region has the DNA TGCGCCAGCAGCTTGGGGCGGGGGAACTACGAGCAGTACTTC. This chain links TRBV5-1 with TRBJ2-7; 7 bases map to TRBD2. This CDR3 is built from 14 residues. The V gene end was trimmed by 0 bases and the J gene end by 3 bases; junction bases not matched to a gene: 3. Germline CDR1 reads SGHRS; CDR2 reads YFSETQ.

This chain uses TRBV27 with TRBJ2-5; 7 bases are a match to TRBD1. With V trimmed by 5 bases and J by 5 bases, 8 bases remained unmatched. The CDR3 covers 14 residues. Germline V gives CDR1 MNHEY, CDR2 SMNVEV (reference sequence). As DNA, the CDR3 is TGTGCCAGCAGTCGACAGGGAGTGAAGGAGACCCAGTACTTC. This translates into CASSRQGVKETQYF.

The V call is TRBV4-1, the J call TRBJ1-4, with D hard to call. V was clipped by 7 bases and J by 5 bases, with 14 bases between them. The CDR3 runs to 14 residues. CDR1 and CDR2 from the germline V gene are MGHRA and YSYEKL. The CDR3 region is CASTKTGENEKLFF. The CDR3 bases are TGCGCCAGCACCAAAACCGGAGAGAATGAAAAACTGTTTTTT.

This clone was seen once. DNA of the CDR3: TGTGCCAGCAGCGGTGGACAGGGGATACGGGAGACCCAGTACTTC. Its translation: CASSGGQGIRETQYF. The J gene is TRBJ2-5, the V gene TRBV11-1, with TRBD1 matching 9 bases. Trimming removed 5 bases from V and 5 bases from J; junction bases left unmatched: 9. This CDR3 region has 15 residues. The germline gives CDR1 SGHAT, CDR2 FQDESV (reference sequence).

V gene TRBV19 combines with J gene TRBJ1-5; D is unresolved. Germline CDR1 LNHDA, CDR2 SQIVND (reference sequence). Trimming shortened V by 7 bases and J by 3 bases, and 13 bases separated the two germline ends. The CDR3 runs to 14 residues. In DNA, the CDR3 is TGTGCCAGTAAGGCCCCAGACTACAATCAGCCCCAGCATTTT. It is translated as CASKAPDYNQPQHF.

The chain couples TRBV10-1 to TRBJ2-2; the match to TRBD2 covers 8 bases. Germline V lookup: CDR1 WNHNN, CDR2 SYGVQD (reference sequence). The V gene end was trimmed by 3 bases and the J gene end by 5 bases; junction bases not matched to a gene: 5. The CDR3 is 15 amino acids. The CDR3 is CASSDPSGHTGELFF. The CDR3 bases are TGCGCCAGCAGTGACCCTAGCGGGCATACCGGGGAGCTGTTTTTT.